The present TCR beta chain was sequenced within a study of technical replicates of blood from a handful of donors. This CDR3 contains 14 residues. Trimming took 2 bases from V and 7 from J, leaving 14 bases between them. Germline V lookup: CDR1 MNHEY, CDR2 SMNVEV (reference sequence). Only in-frame clones appear in the TCRdb table, and some are missing; sequencing was by immunoSEQ multiplex PCR. The sample has tens of thousands of clones; 86% are singletons. The TCR originated in a human donor in good health. Some clones in this sample may be carry-over from other donors' samples. The V and J genes are TRBV27 and TRBJ2-5; D is possibly TRBD2 (7 bases). The sequenced sample was PBMCs. CDR3 protein: CASSLIGGAGTQYF. CDR3 nucleotides: TGTGCCAGCAGTTTAATTGGGGGGGCTGGGACCCAGTACTTC.